Below, 31 T cell receptor beta chains from the same sample are listed, as sequenced in a study of cytomegalovirus exposure and HLA in healthy donors. The study ran its PCR with 60 Vbeta and 13 Jbeta primers. TCRdb's table, derived via immunoSEQ multiplex PCR, lists solely in-frame clones and lacks some. This sample yields about 200,000 clones, of which 70% to 80% are seen a single time; 2.9% belongs to the top ten. Sequencing was carried out using PBMCs. These receptors originate from a woman aged 25 to 39 in good health and CMV-seronegative.

In this sample, this clone turned up a few times. This chain joins TRBV5-6 and TRBJ2-2; D is perhaps TRBD2 (6 bases). The germline CDR1 and CDR2 sequences are SGHDT and YYEEEE. The germline V and J ends were trimmed by 1 base and 9 bases, with 13 bases remaining between them. The CDR3 length is 14 residues. DNA for the CDR3: TGTGCCAGCAGCTTGCTCAGGGAGGCCCGGGAGCTGTTTTTT. Protein sequence: CASSLLREARELFF.

CDR3 nucleotide sequence: TGTGCCAGCAGCTTTGGAGGAGCGTCCTACTACGAGCAGTACTTC. As protein: CASSFGGASYYEQYF. The rearrangement joins TRBV5-4 to TRBJ2-7; D is possibly TRBD2 (5 bases). The germline V gene encodes CDR1 SGHNT and CDR2 YYREEE (reference sequence). The V end was cut by 2 bases, the J end by 3 bases, with 15 bases between. The CDR3 runs to 15 residues.

J is TRBJ1-1 and V is TRBV27; D gene ambiguous. The V gene lost 3 bases and the J gene lost 2 bases, with 7 bases spanning the gap. The CDR3 spans 13 residues. Germline V gene lookup returns CDR1 MNHEY and CDR2 SMNVEV (reference sequence). CDR3 in DNA: TGTGCCAGCAGTTTCTACGCAAACACTGAAGCTTTCTTT. The encoded protein is CASSFYANTEAFF.

V is TRBV25-1 and J is TRBJ1-1; no clear D gene. The CDR3 runs to 12 residues. The V end was cut by 4 bases, the J end by 7 bases, with 10 bases between. In germline, CDR1 is MGHDK, CDR2 SYGVNS. The CDR3 nucleotides read TGTGCCAGCAGTGGGAGCCTGGGTGAAGCTTTCTTT. Protein sequence: CASSGSLGEAFF.

The chain links TRBV5-1 to TRBJ2-1; TRBD2 agrees at 13 bases. The CDR3 is 15 residues long. The V gene end was trimmed by 2 bases and the J gene end by 4 bases; junction bases not matched to a gene: 0. Germline V gene sequence: CDR1 SGHRS, CDR2 YFSETQ. CDR3 sequence reads: CASSLLAGGYNEQFF. The CDR3 region has the DNA TGCGCCAGCAGCTTACTAGCGGGGGGGTACAATGAGCAGTTCTTC. Full variable domain (rest looked up from reference TRBV5-1 and TRBJ2-1): KAGVTQTPRYLIKTRGQQVTLSCSPISGHRSVSWYQQTPGQGLQFLFEYFSETQRNKGNFPGRFSGRQFSNSRSEMNVSTLELGDSALYLCASSLLAGGYNEQFFGPGTRLTVL.

The chain combines TRBV19 with TRBJ2-1; D is unresolved. The CDR3 runs 15 residues. Germline V gene sequence: CDR1 LNHDA, CDR2 SQIVND (reference sequence). V was trimmed by 7 bases and J by 7 bases, leaving 20 bases between them. CDR3 nucleotides: TGTGCCAGTATCGAGGAAGTCGGCAGCCATAATGAGCAGTTCTTC. Its translation is CASIEEVGSHNEQFF.

CDR3 region: CASRPGQGALRYTF. CDR3 sequence (DNA): TGTGCCAGCAGGCCGGGACAGGGGGCGTTAAGGTACACCTTC. The rearrangement joins TRBV6-1 to TRBJ1-2, with TRBD1 matching over 12 bases. From germline, CDR1 is MNHNS and CDR2 SASEGT. The CDR3 sequence is 14 residues long. Trimming removed 6 bases from V and 11 bases from J; junction bases left unmatched: 10.

The J gene is TRBJ2-1, the V gene TRBV6-5, with 8 positions matching TRBD1. After removal of 6 bases from V and 7 bases from J, the junction contained 11 bases not matched to a gene. This CDR3 is 15 amino acids long. Germline lookup yields CDR1 MNHEY and CDR2 SVGAGI. The CDR3 loop is CASSLGQGAVNEQFF. The CDR3 DNA reads TGTGCCAGCAGCCTAGGGCAGGGGGCTGTGAATGAGCAGTTCTTC.

The V gene is TRBV2, the J gene TRBJ1-6; D gene ambiguous. The germline V gene has CDR1 SNHLY and CDR2 FYNNEI. Trimming removed 3 bases at V and 0 bases at J, with 15 bases between. The CDR3 contains 18 residues. CDR3 amino acids: CASSEVPGYGSYNSPLHF. DNA for the CDR3: TGTGCCAGCAGTGAGGTCCCCGGGTATGGCTCCTATAATTCACCCCTCCACTTT.

The chain combines TRBV27 with TRBJ2-1, with D maybe TRBD2 (6 bases). V was cut by 5 bases and J by 5 bases, with 19 bases left in between. Germline lookup yields CDR1 MNHEY and CDR2 SMNVEV (reference sequence). This CDR3 has 16 residues. This CDR3 reads CASSPMRSGPDNEQFF. The CDR3 DNA reads as TGTGCCAGCAGTCCCATGCGTAGCGGACCCGACAATGAGCAGTTCTTC.

This chain uses TRBV18 with TRBJ2-5; D may be TRBD1 (6 bases). Germline values: CDR1 KGHSH, CDR2 LQKENI. CDR3 length: 15 residues. Trimming cost V 5 bases and J 3 bases, with 16 bases left between them. CDR3 region: CASSESMGAEETQYF. The CDR3 DNA follows: TGTGCCAGCTCAGAAAGTATGGGGGCGGAAGAGACCCAGTACTTC.

The chain carries TRBV29-1 and TRBJ2-7; 8 nucleotides match TRBD1. CDR3 length equals 16 residues. From germline, CDR1 is SQVTM and CDR2 ANQGSEA. Trimming at V came to 1 base and at J to 5 bases, leaving 13 bases not matched to a gene. The CDR3 DNA reads as TGCAGCGTTGAAGGTGGACAGGGAGTCATGAGGAACGAGCAGTACTTC. Its translation is CSVEGGQGVMRNEQYF.

The rearrangement uses TRBV10-2 and TRBJ2-5; tentative D call: TRBD2 (6 bases). The CDR3 consists of 12 residues. Trimming stripped 10 bases from V and 5 bases from J, with 14 bases between. Germline values: CDR1 WSHSY, CDR2 SAAADI. The CDR3 loop reads CATGGPGETQYF. DNA of the CDR3: TGCGCCACCGGAGGGCCCGGGGAGACCCAGTACTTC.

This rearrangement joins TRBV5-6 to TRBJ1-4; 8 bases fit TRBD1. The CDR3 sequence is 16 residues long. Germline V gene sequence: CDR1 SGHDT, CDR2 YYEEEE. V was pared by 1 base and J by 7 bases, with 9 bases of the junction left unmatched. The CDR3 nucleotides are TGTGCCAGCAGCTTGTATGAGGGACAGGCACCTGAAAAACTGTTTTTT. Encoded protein: CASSLYEGQAPEKLFF.

The rearrangement links TRBV30 to TRBJ2-7; 8 bases align to TRBD2. The CDR3 runs 15 residues. After removal of 0 bases from V and 5 bases from J, the junction contained 9 bases not matched to a gene. Germline CDR1 GTSNPN, CDR2 SVGIG (reference sequence). The CDR3 DNA reads TGTGCCTGGAGTGTACGGGGGGGGGCCCGGGACGAGCAGTACTTC. Translation: CAWSVRGGARDEQYF.

This rearrangement joins TRBV19 to TRBJ1-5, with D tentatively TRBD1 (5 bases). The CDR3 covers 14 residues. The V end was cut by 8 bases, the J end by 0 bases, with 11 bases between. Per the germline V gene, CDR1 is LNHDA and CDR2 is SQIVND (reference sequence). This CDR3 reads CASSGRYSNQPQHF. DNA for the CDR3: TGTGCCAGTTCAGGGAGGTATAGCAATCAGCCCCAGCATTTT.

The chain couples TRBV28 to TRBJ2-4; TRBD1 might be the D (5 bases). V was cut by 9 bases and J by 1 base, with 13 bases left in between. CDR1 is MDHEN, CDR2 SYDVKM, per germline. The CDR3 is made up of 14 amino acids. The CDR3 coding sequence is TGTGCCAGTGAAGGGGATGTTGCCAAAAACATTCAGTACTTC. Translated, it gives CASEGDVAKNIQYF. Filled out from reference TRBV28 and TRBJ2-4, the complete variable domain reads DVKVTQSSRYLVKRTGEKVFLECVQDMDHENMFWYRQDPGLGLRLIYFSYDVKMKEKGDIPEGYSVSREKKERFSLILESASTNQTSMYLCASEGDVAKNIQYFGAGTRLSVL.

The CDR3 reads CASSLKRRDLQETQYF. The CDR3 DNA sequence: TGTGCCAGCAGCTTGAAACGGAGGGACTTACAAGAGACCCAGTACTTC. The gene calls are TRBV7-6 and TRBJ2-5; a weak D match, TRBD2 (6 bases). The V gene's germline CDR1 is SGHVS and CDR2 FNYEAQ. Trimming removed 3 bases at V and 2 bases at J, with 16 bases between. CDR3 length: 16 residues.

The chain is built from TRBV5-1 and TRBJ1-1, with D maybe TRBD1 (5 bases). The germline V gene encodes CDR1 SGHRS and CDR2 YFSETQ. The V end was cut by 2 bases, the J end by 0 bases, with 14 bases between. The CDR3 consists of 16 residues. The CDR3 DNA reads TGCGCCAGCAGCTTATCTACGGACACATTGAACACTGAAGCTTTCTTT. As protein: CASSLSTDTLNTEAFF.

This rearrangement joins TRBV2 to TRBJ1-1; D gene ambiguous. The germline V and J ends were trimmed by 7 bases and 6 bases, with 18 bases remaining between them. The germline gives CDR1 SNHLY, CDR2 FYNNEI. The CDR3 runs to 14 residues. The CDR3, as DNA: TGTGCCAGCAACCCTCAAGGGCTGAGGGCTGAAGCTTTCTTT. This sequence encodes CASNPQGLRAEAFF.

The rearrangement links TRBV7-8 to TRBJ2-3; TRBD1 is a possible D gene (5 bases). Germline V gives CDR1 SGHVS, CDR2 FQNEAQ. V dropped 5 bases and J dropped 0 bases, with 24 bases sitting between them. The CDR3 is 19 amino acids. Here the CDR3 reads CASSLSPAGSYISTDTQYF. In DNA, the CDR3 is TGTGCCAGCAGCCTGTCCCCTGCAGGGTCCTACATTAGCACAGATACGCAGTATTTT.

This clone was observed a handful of times. The J gene is TRBJ2-1, the V gene TRBV10-3; D may be TRBD1 (5 bases). The V end lost 4 bases, the J end lost 8 bases, and 9 bases lay between the germline ends. Germline-derived CDR1 and CDR2 are ENHRY and SYGVKD. There are 12 residues in the CDR3. This CDR3 reads CAISGSGYEQFF. CDR3 bases: TGTGCCATCAGTGGCTCAGGGTATGAGCAGTTCTTC.

The chain has TRBV10-3 and TRBJ1-1; D is perhaps TRBD1 (5 bases). The ends were cut back, 1 base at V and 1 base at J, with 7 bases in the middle. The CDR3 has 14 residues. Germline V gene data show CDR1 as ENHRY and CDR2 as SYGVKD. As DNA, the CDR3 is TGTGCCATCAGTGAGTTGACAGAGAACACTGAAGCTTTCTTT. It translates to CAISELTENTEAFF.

The J gene is TRBJ2-7, the V gene TRBV13; TRBD2 matches at 11 bases. Germline CDR1 PRHDT, CDR2 FYEKMQ (reference sequence). J gave up 7 bases and V 5 bases, and 10 bases lay outside the gene matches. This CDR3 is 15 amino acids long. The CDR3, as DNA: TGTGCCAGCAGCCAACTAGCGGGGGCCTCGATTGAGCAGTACTTC. This sequence encodes CASSQLAGASIEQYF.

V is TRBV6-5 and J is TRBJ1-5, with 8 nucleotides matching TRBD1. With 6 bases clipped from V and 0 bases from J, the junction kept 4 bases outside the gene matches. The length of the CDR3 is 15 residues. Germline values: CDR1 MNHEY, CDR2 SVGAGI. The CDR3 reads CASRPGGYSNQPQHF. The CDR3 DNA is TGTGCCAGCAGACCAGGGGGCTATAGCAATCAGCCCCAGCATTTT.

As regards this clone: Other DNA sequences in the same sample also yield this CDR3. The rearrangement joins TRBV6-5 to TRBJ2-7; D gene ambiguous. This CDR3 has 11 residues. Trimming took off 4 bases at V and 4 bases at J, with 5 bases between the two ends. Germline CDR1 reads MNHEY; CDR2 reads SVGAGI. Written as DNA, the CDR3 is TGTGCCAGCAGTTTCGGTTACGAGCAGTACTTC. It is translated as CASSFGYEQYF.

V and J are TRBV19 and TRBJ2-5; 9 bases map to TRBD2. The CDR3 is made up of 14 amino acids. J was trimmed by 5 bases and V by 2 bases; bases with no gene match: 3. CDR1 and CDR2 (germline): LNHDA, SQIVND (reference sequence). CDR3 DNA sequence: TGTGCCAGTAGTATACTAGCGGGATTGGAGACCCAGTACTTC. Translation gives CASSILAGLETQYF. The full variable domain, completed using reference TRBV19 and TRBJ2-5, is DGGITQSPKYLFRKEGQNVTLSCEQNLNHDAMYWYRQDPGQGLRLIYYSQIVNDFQKGDIAEGYSVSREKKESFPLTVTSAQKNPTAFYLCASSILAGLETQYFGPGTRLLVL.

The chain uses TRBV19 and TRBJ1-1; D unclear. The V gene lost 3 bases and the J gene lost 0 bases, with 8 bases spanning the gap. This CDR3 has 14 residues. Germline V CDR1 and CDR2: LNHDA, SQIVND (reference sequence). The CDR3 DNA reads as TGTGCCAGTAGTATTAGACACTTGAACACTGAAGCTTTCTTT. Translated: CASSIRHLNTEAFF.

This clone has a handful of counts. In DNA, the CDR3 is TGCGCCAGCAGCTTGGACGAGTCTGGAAACACCATATATTTT. Encoded protein: CASSLDESGNTIYF. V gene TRBV5-1 combines with J gene TRBJ1-3; D is ambiguous. Trimming removed 0 bases at V and 1 base at J, with 5 bases between. The CDR3 spans 14 residues. Germline V gives CDR1 SGHRS, CDR2 YFSETQ.

This clone appeared a few times. The rearrangement links TRBV7-3 to TRBJ2-2; TRBD2 aligns across 9 bases. J was trimmed by 1 base and V by 4 bases; bases with no gene match: 10. Germline assignment: CDR1 SGHTA and CDR2 FQGTGA. The CDR3 is made up of 18 amino acids. The CDR3 sequence is CASSSGSGGLENTGELFF. The CDR3 DNA reads as TGTGCCAGCAGCTCGGGTAGCGGGGGACTAGAGAACACCGGGGAGCTGTTTTTT. The whole variable domain, filled in from reference TRBV7-3 and TRBJ2-2, reads GAGVSQTPSNKVTEKGKYVELRCDPISGHTALYWYRQSLGQGPEFLIYFQGTGAADDSGLPNDRFFAVRPEGSVSTLKIQRTERGDSAVYLCASSSGSGGLENTGELFFGEGSRLTVL.

The chain uses TRBV2 and TRBJ2-6; perhaps TRBD1 as D (6 bases). Germline V gene lookup returns CDR1 SNHLY and CDR2 FYNNEI. The CDR3 is 18 amino acids. Trimming stripped 2 bases from V and 2 bases from J, with 16 bases between. The CDR3 DNA sequence: TGTGCCAGCAGTGAAAGCCCGTACAACAGGGCTGGGGCCAACGTCCTGACTTTC. This encodes CASSESPYNRAGANVLTF.